Given below is one T cell receptor beta chain in context. This CDR3 region has 13 residues. V lost 0 bases and J lost 1, with 3 bases in between. Germline V gene lookup returns CDR1 SGHVS and CDR2 FNYEAQ. TCRdb redid the calling of the 5' RACE reads with MiXCR, one entry per CDR3 protein. The table has more than 8,000 distinct CDR3 sequences, 20% to 30% seen once. Treg sorting used a CD4+CD25+CD127-/low gate. The source of this sequence is a female donor with breast cancer. The sample consisted of Tregs sorted from blood. The chain couples TRBV7-6 to TRBJ1-1; D is undetermined. The CDR3 DNA follows: TGTGCCAGCAGCTTAGCGGGGAACACTGAAGCTTTCTTT. Its protein is CASSLAGNTEAFF.